These T cell receptor beta chains were read from a single sample in a study of T-cell memory formation after mild COVID-19. TCRdb independently ran MiXCR on the 5' RACE reads; one entry per CDR3 protein. The sample contains approximately 400,000 distinct CDR3 sequences, around 24% of which appear only once. Sequencing was performed on PBMCs or a T cell subset sorted from them (not recorded which). These receptors all stem from an adult woman who had mild COVID-19 (a few samples of this study predate the infection). Cell type and time point are not known. CDR3s include the opening cysteine and the closing phenylalanine or tryptophan. The order of the fields is CDR3 protein, CDR3 DNA, D gene, clone size, V gene, J gene. A D gene is named only where the DNA matches it firmly. Size is stated for part of the rows, as once, few or many counts, or as a class when the clone is expanded.

CATSDMIGAGEPTNEKLFF	TGTGCCACCAGTGACATGATTGGGGCAGGGGAGCCAACTAATGAAAAACTGTTTTTT	.	.	TRBV24-1	TRBJ1-4
CATSRDRQGGNIQYF	TGTGCCACCAGCAGAGACCGGCAGGGGGGAAACATTCAGTACTTC	.	.	TRBV15	TRBJ2-4
CASSFGDSSYEQYF	TGCGCCAGCAGCTTCGGGGACAGCTCCTACGAGCAGTACTTC	TRBD1	.	TRBV5-1	TRBJ2-7
CASSFRDGSYEQYF	TGTGCCAGCAGCTTCCGGGACGGATCCTACGAGCAGTACTTC	.	.	TRBV7-8	TRBJ2-7
CAWTDHKNIQYF	TGTGCCTGGACAGATCATAAAAACATTCAGTACTTC	.	.	TRBV30	TRBJ2-4
CASSLSAGNTIYF	TGTGCCAGCAGTCTAAGCGCTGGAAACACCATATATTTT	.	few	TRBV12-3/TRBV12-4	TRBJ1-3
CASSEGVSQRRAFF	TGTGCCAGCAGTGAAGGGGTTTCTCAGCGGCGGGCTTTCTTT	.	.	TRBV6-1	TRBJ1-1
CASSPRTGGRHNEQFF	TGCGCCAGCAGCCCGAGAACAGGGGGCCGGCACAATGAGCAGTTCTTC	TRBD1	few	TRBV5-1	TRBJ2-1
CASSRGTPSNQPQHF	TGTGCCAGCAGCCGGGGGACACCTAGCAATCAGCCCCAGCATTTT	.	.	TRBV12-3/TRBV12-4	TRBJ1-5
CASSLRTGSGNTIYF	TGTGCCAGCAGTTTGCGGACGGGCTCTGGAAACACCATATATTTT	.	few	TRBV12-3/TRBV12-4	TRBJ1-3
CASSQDGGTGGRYGYTF	TGCGCCAGCAGCCAAGATGGGGGTACAGGGGGCCGTTATGGCTACACCTTC	TRBD1	.	TRBV4-1	TRBJ1-2
CASSFTGVNTGELFF	TGTGCCAGCAGTTTCACAGGGGTCAACACCGGGGAGCTGTTTTTT	TRBD1	few	TRBV6-2/TRBV6-3	TRBJ2-2
CASRPEGAVQAFF	TGTGCCAGCAGACCCGAGGGGGCGGTCCAAGCTTTCTTT	TRBD1	few	TRBV12-3/TRBV12-4	TRBJ1-1
CASSHDSGAEQFF	TGTGCCAGCAGCCACGACTCGGGGGCTGAGCAGTTCTTC	.	.	TRBV7-8	TRBJ2-1
CASSHSPGQGFYEQYF	TGCGCCAGCTCCCATTCTCCGGGACAGGGATTCTACGAGCAGTACTTC	TRBD1	.	TRBV5-1	TRBJ2-7
CASSKQGVTYEQYF	TGTGCCAGCAGTAAACAGGGAGTAACCTACGAGCAGTACTTC	.	.	TRBV10-3	TRBJ2-7
CASHAGGTQYF	TGTGCCAGCCACGCGGGGGGTACGCAGTATTTT	TRBD2	.	TRBV6-2/TRBV6-3	TRBJ2-3
CASSRFFSCGNTEAFF	TGTGCCAGCAGCCGATTTTTTTCCTGTGGGAACACTGAAGCTTTCTTT	.	few	TRBV3-1	TRBJ1-1
CASSLAGLNIQYF	TGTGCCAGCAGCTTGGCAGGGTTGAACATTCAGTACTTC	.	.	TRBV5-6	TRBJ2-4
CSVDGGWDIQYF	TGCAGCGTTGATGGAGGGTGGGACATTCAGTACTTC	.	.	TRBV29-1	TRBJ2-4